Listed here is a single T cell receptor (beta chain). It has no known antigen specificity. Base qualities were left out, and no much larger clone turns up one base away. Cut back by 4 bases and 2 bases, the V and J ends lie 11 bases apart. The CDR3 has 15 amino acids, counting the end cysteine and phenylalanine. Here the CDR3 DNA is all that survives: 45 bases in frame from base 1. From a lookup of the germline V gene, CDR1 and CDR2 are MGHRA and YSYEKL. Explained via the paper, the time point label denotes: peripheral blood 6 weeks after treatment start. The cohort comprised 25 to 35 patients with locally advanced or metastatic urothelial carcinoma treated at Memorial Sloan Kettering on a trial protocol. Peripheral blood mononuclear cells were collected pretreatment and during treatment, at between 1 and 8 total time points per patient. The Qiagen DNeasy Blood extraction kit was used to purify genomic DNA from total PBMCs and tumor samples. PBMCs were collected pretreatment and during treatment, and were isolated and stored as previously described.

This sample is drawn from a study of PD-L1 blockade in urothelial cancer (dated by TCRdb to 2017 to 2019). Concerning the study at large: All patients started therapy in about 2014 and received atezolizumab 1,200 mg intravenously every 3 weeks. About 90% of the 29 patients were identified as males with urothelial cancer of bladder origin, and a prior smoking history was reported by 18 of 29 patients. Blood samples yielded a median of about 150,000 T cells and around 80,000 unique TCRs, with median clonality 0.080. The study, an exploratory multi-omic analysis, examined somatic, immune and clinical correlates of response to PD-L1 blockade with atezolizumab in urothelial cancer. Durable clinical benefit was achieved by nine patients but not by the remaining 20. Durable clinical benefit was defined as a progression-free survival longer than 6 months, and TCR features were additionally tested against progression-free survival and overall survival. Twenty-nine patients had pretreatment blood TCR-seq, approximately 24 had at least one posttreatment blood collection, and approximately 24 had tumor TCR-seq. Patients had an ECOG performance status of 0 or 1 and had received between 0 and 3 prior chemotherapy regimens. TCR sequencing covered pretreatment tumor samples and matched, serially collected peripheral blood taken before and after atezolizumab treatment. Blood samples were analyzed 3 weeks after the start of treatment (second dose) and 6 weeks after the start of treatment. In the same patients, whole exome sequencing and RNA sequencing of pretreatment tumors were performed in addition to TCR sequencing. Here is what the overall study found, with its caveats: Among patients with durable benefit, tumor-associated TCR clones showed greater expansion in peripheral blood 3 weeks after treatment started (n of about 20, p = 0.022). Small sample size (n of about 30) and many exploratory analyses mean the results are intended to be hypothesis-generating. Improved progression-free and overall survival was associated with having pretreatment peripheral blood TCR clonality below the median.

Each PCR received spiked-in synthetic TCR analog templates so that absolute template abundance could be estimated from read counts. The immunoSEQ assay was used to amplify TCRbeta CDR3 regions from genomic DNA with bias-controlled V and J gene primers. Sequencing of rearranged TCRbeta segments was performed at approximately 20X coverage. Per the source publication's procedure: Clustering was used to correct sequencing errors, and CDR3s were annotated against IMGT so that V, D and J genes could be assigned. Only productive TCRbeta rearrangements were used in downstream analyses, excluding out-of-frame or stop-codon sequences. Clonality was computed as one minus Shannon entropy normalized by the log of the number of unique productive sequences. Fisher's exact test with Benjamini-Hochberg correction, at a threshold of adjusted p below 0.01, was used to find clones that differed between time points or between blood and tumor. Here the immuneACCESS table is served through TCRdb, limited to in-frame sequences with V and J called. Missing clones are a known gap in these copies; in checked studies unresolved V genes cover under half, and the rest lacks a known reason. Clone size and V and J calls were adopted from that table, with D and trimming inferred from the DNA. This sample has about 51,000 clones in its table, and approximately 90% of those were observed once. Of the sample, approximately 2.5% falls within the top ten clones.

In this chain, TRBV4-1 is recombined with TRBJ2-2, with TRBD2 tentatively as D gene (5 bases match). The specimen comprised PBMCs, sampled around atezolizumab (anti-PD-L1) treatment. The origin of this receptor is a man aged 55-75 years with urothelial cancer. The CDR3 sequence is CASSPGGGNTGELFF. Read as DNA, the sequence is TGCGCCAGCAGCCCCGGAGGAGGAAACACCGGGGAGCTGTTTTTT.